This TCR beta chain was captured in a study of Ad26.COV2.S vaccination and SARS-CoV-2 variants. Whole-study context: Donor got 5x10^10 or 1x10^11 viral particles of Ad26.COV2.S.

Some clones are missing from TCRdb's copy, which holds only in-frame ones; the method was immunoSEQ multiplex PCR. Here the sample spans about 350,000 clones, 80% to 90% being singletons. Sample treatment: 15 to 20 received Ad26.COV2.S at low or high dose, single or two shots; about 5 received placebo; per-sample allocation not given. Collection of the samples took place on day 63 after the first injection of vaccine or placebo. V gave up 4 bases and J gave up 2 bases, with 9 bases separating them. CDR3 length: 13 amino acids. Germline V gene lookup returns CDR1 LGHDT and CDR2 YNNKEL (reference sequence).

The genes are TRBV3-1 (or the pseudogene TRBV3-2) and TRBJ2-7; D perhaps matches TRBD1 (5 bases). This sequence was found in a person between 18 and 60 years old who received the Ad26.COV2.S COVID-19 vaccine or a placebo. The sample here was peripheral blood, taken in a trial of Ad26.COV2.S vaccine versus placebo. This CDR3 reads CASSPDSAYEQYF. In DNA form, the CDR3 reads TGTGCCAGCAGCCCTGACAGTGCCTACGAGCAGTACTTC.